This record concerns one T cell receptor beta chain sequence. Its antigen is unidentified. None of the included patients had other autoimmune diseases, uncontrolled infections, pregnancy or lactation, as these led to exclusion. Clinicians diagnosed using symptoms, serum thyroxine, TRAb, thyroid ultrasound and orbital computed tomography. Germline lookup yields CDR1 SEHNR and CDR2 FQNEAQ (reference sequence). Trimming removed 1 base from V and 2 bases from J, with 14 bases in between. The length of the CDR3 is 16 residues. This record comes from a study of Graves' ophthalmopathy and Graves' hyperthyroidism. Overall study findings and caveats: Sensitivity of under 71% and specificity of roughly 72% were achieved by the model that predicted ophthalmopathy progression.

TCR beta CDR3 amplification used RNA transcripts. First-round RT-PCR employed HTBI primers, with a second-round multiplex PCR after it. Using its own MiXCR run on the multiplex PCR reads, TCRdb lists one record per CDR3 protein. Among about 600,000 distinct CDR3 sequences listed, less than 45% were seen once. This clonotype originated in an adult man with Graves' hyperthyroidism. This chain links TRBV7-9 with TRBJ1-2; D is undetermined. Material: peripheral blood or thyroid tissue (not recorded which). CDR3 DNA: TGTGCCAGCAGCTTAGGAGTCGGGTCTACGAACTATGGCTACACCTTC. Translating gives CASSLGVGSTNYGYTF. The complete variable domain, with remaining parts taken from reference TRBV7-9 and TRBJ1-2, reads DTGVSQNPRHKITKRGQNVTFRCDPISEHNRLYWYRQTLGQGPEFLTYFQNEAQLEKSRLLSDRFSAERPKGSFSTLEIQRTEQGDSAMYLCASSLGVGSTNYGYTFGSGTRLTVV.